The 19 T cell receptor beta chains below come from one sample, sequenced in a study of T cells in Graves' hyperthyroidism and ophthalmopathy. The source material, RNA transcripts, was used to amplify TCR beta CDR3 regions. The HTBI primer set drove a first-round RT-PCR of the TCR CDR3. TCRdb analysed the multiplex PCR reads with MiXCR anew, one entry per CDR3 protein. The repertoire holds 330,000 or so distinct CDR3 sequences, with 15% to 20% as singletons. Sequenced: blood. These receptors were taken from a woman in her forties with Graves' ophthalmopathy.

This clonotype occurred many times. This chain connects TRBV7-3 to TRBJ2-5; TRBD1 aligns across 10 bases. V dropped 3 bases and J dropped 1; count of bases not matched to a gene: 5. The CDR3 has 16 residues. Per the germline V gene, CDR1 is SGHTA and CDR2 is FQGTGA. CDR3 in DNA: TGTGCCAGCAGCTTCCCGGGACAGGGGCTCCAAGAGACCCAGTACTTC. Translation: CASSFPGQGLQETQYF. The full variable domain, completed using reference TRBV7-3 and TRBJ2-5, is GAGVSQTPSNKVTEKGKYVELRCDPISGHTALYWYRQSLGQGPEFLIYFQGTGAADDSGLPNDRFFAVRPEGSVSTLKIQRTERGDSAVYLCASSFPGQGLQETQYFGPGTRLLVL.

This clonotype has at least ten counts. This chain connects TRBV30 to TRBJ1-5; TRBD1 might be the D (5 bases). V was pared by 1 base and J by 6 bases, with 10 bases between. Per germline, CDR1 GTSNPN and CDR2 SVGIG (reference sequence). The CDR3 extends over 13 amino acids. The CDR3 reads CAWSARTSQPQHF. The DNA of the CDR3 is TGTGCCTGGAGTGCACGGACAAGTCAGCCCCAGCATTTT. Using reference TRBV30 and TRBJ1-5 for the parts outside the CDR3, the full variable domain is SQTIHQWPATLVQPVGSPLSLECTVEGTSNPNLYWYRQAAGRGLQLLFYSVGIGQISSEVPQNLSASRPQDRQFILSSKKLLLSDSGFYLCAWSARTSQPQHFGDGTRLSIL.

Many counts were recorded for this clonotype. The chain joins TRBV28 to TRBJ2-7; D may match TRBD1 or TRBD2 (5 bases each). The CDR3 sequence is 14 residues long. Trimming removed 8 bases from V and 3 bases from J, with 17 bases in between. Germline V gives CDR1 MDHEN, CDR2 SYDVKM. DNA of the CDR3: TGTGCCAGCGGGATCGGGACGGCTAACTACGAGCAGTACTTC. Its protein is CASGIGTANYEQYF.

The V and J genes are TRBV29-1 and TRBJ2-5, with 7 bases aligning to TRBD1. The CDR3 has 14 residues. Germline V gene data show CDR1 as SQVTM and CDR2 as ANQGSEA. Trimming removed 6 bases from V and 2 bases from J; junction bases left unmatched: 9. CDR3 DNA sequence: TGCAGCGTCGAACAGGGGTTAGGGCAAGAGACCCAGTACTTC. This sequence encodes CSVEQGLGQETQYF.

This clonotype showed up just a few times. The J gene is TRBJ1-1, the V gene TRBV19; tentatively, D is TRBD1 (5 bases). CDR1 LNHDA and CDR2 SQIVND come from the germline V gene (reference sequence). CDR3 length equals 14 residues. The V gene lost 2 bases and the J gene lost 0 bases, with 7 bases spanning the gap. The CDR3 protein is CASSISRVNTEAFF. In nucleotides, the CDR3 is TGTGCCAGTAGTATATCCAGGGTGAACACTGAAGCTTTCTTT.

This clonotype was found many times. V usage is TRBV7-9 and J usage is TRBJ2-5; D uncertain. Trimming left V 4 bases short and J 3 bases short, with 9 bases between. The germline gives CDR1 SEHNR, CDR2 FQNEAQ (reference sequence). The CDR3 length is 13 residues. CDR3 DNA: TGTGCCAGCAGCTACAGCGCTGAAGAGACCCAGTACTTC. Translated: CASSYSAEETQYF.

This clonotype showed up many times. The rearrangement uses TRBV11-2 and TRBJ1-6; TRBD1 aligns across 10 bases. This CDR3 region has 14 residues. CDR1 is SGHAT and CDR2 is FQNNGV in the germline V gene. The V segment lost 1 base and the J segment 9 bases; nucleotides outside the gene matches: 0. CDR3: CASSLGDRGSPLHF. The CDR3 DNA is TGTGCCAGCAGCTTAGGGGACAGGGGTTCACCCCTCCACTTT.

The V call is TRBV28, the J call TRBJ1-2; 10 bases fit TRBD1. The CDR3 consists of 16 residues. The junction had 13 bases not matched to a gene; V was cut back by 6 bases and J by 6 bases. In germline, CDR1 is MDHEN, CDR2 SYDVKM. This CDR3 reads CASRSWGLGTGDGYTF. For the CDR3, the DNA is TGTGCCAGCAGAAGTTGGGGGTTGGGGACAGGGGATGGCTACACCTTC.

In this sample, this clonotype turned up many times. This CDR3 is CSARTGGNSYEQYF. Written as DNA, the CDR3 is TGCAGTGCCAGGACAGGGGGGAATTCCTACGAGCAGTACTTC. V is TRBV20-1 and J is TRBJ2-7; 10 nucleotides align to TRBD1. The germline V gene encodes CDR1 DFQATT and CDR2 SNEGSKA (reference sequence). The CDR3 runs to 14 residues. V shed 6 bases, J shed 1 base, and the junction held 6 bases outside the gene matches.

In this sample, this clonotype turned up many times. The CDR3, as DNA: TGTGCCAGCAGGACCGGGGGGGGCCAAAACATTCAGTACTTC. Amino acids: CASRTGGGQNIQYF. The chain uses TRBV6-5 and TRBJ2-4; TRBD2 agrees at 8 bases. The CDR3 is 14 residues long. The V gene end was trimmed by 6 bases and the J gene end by 5 bases; junction bases not matched to a gene: 6. Looked up from germline, CDR1 is MNHEY and CDR2 is SVGAGI.

This clonotype was observed at least ten times. V usage is TRBV28 and J usage is TRBJ1-1, with 7 positions matching TRBD1. The CDR3 contains 13 residues. The V gene end was trimmed by 6 bases and the J gene end by 4 bases; junction bases not matched to a gene: 5. CDR1 and CDR2 from the germline V gene are MDHEN and SYDVKM. The CDR3 bases are TGTGCCAGCAGATTCAGGGGGATCACTGAAGCTTTCTTT. Amino acid sequence: CASRFRGITEAFF. The full variable domain, completed using reference TRBV28 and TRBJ1-1, is DVKVTQSSRYLVKRTGEKVFLECVQDMDHENMFWYRQDPGLGLRLIYFSYDVKMKEKGDIPEGYSVSREKKERFSLILESASTNQTSMYLCASRFRGITEAFFGQGTRLTVV.

This clonotype occurred many times. J is TRBJ1-2 and V is TRBV5-1; D is unclear. The CDR3 totals 13 residues. Germline CDR1 is SGHRS and CDR2 is YFSETQ. Trimming removed 0 bases from V and 6 bases from J, with 9 bases in between. The DNA of the CDR3 is TGCGCCAGCAGCTTGGAGGGCAGAGATGGCTACACCTTC. Amino acids: CASSLEGRDGYTF.

This clonotype was picked up many times. The V and J genes are TRBV5-5 and TRBJ1-1; D unresolved. Germline values: CDR1 SGHKS, CDR2 YYEKEE (reference sequence). CDR3 length: 13 residues. The V and J ends lost 0 bases and 4 bases respectively, with 7 bases between them. The CDR3 DNA follows: TGTGCCAGCAGCTTGGGGTCGGTCACTGAAGCTTTCTTT. This translates into CASSLGSVTEAFF.

This clonotype was seen many times. The chain carries TRBV3-1 and TRBJ2-5, with 8 bases aligning to TRBD2. CDR3 size: 15 residues. The V gene end was trimmed by 5 bases and the J gene end by 2 bases; junction bases not matched to a gene: 7. The germline V gene has CDR1 LGHDT and CDR2 YNNKEL (reference sequence). The CDR3 DNA sequence: TGTGCCAGCAGCTACTTTACTAGCGGACAAGAGACCCAGTACTTC. It translates to CASSYFTSGQETQYF.

The chain recombines TRBV9 with TRBJ2-7; 8 bases match TRBD2. This CDR3 is built from 14 residues. Germline CDR1 reads SGDLS; CDR2 reads YYNGEE. V was pared by 6 bases and J by 2 bases, with 7 bases of the junction left unmatched. In nucleotides, the CDR3 is TGTGCCAGCACCCCTTCGGGGGGGCCCTACGAGCAGTACTTC. Translation gives CASTPSGGPYEQYF.

This clonotype has only a few counts. The chain has TRBV28 and TRBJ2-2; D is possibly TRBD1 (5 bases). The CDR3 has 15 residues. Germline CDR1 reads MDHEN; CDR2 reads SYDVKM. The V gene lost 5 bases and the J gene lost 0 bases, with 10 bases spanning the gap. The CDR3 coding sequence is TGTGCCAGCAGTACTGACAGCCCGAACACCGGGGAGCTGTTTTTT. Translated, it gives CASSTDSPNTGELFF.

This clonotype was seen once. This sequence joins TRBV20-1 and TRBJ2-5; TRBD1 matches at 7 bases. Germline CDR1 is DFQATT and CDR2 is SNEGSKA (reference sequence). The CDR3 contains 15 residues. V gave up 5 bases and J gave up 2 bases; unmatched junction bases: 11. The CDR3 spells CSAGGQGEKQETQYF. The CDR3 nucleotides are TGCAGTGCTGGCGGGCAGGGGGAGAAACAAGAGACCCAGTACTTC.

This clonotype was counted ten times or more. This chain's CDR3 is CASSPHIAGVSLEIQETQYF. CDR3 in DNA: TGTGCCAGCAGCCCCCACATTGCCGGGGTTAGTTTGGAGATCCAAGAGACCCAGTACTTC. This chain uses TRBV11-1 with TRBJ2-5; TRBD2 might be the D (5 bases). Per germline, CDR1 SGHAT and CDR2 FQDESV (reference sequence). Trimming pared 5 bases from V and 1 base from J, leaving 29 bases between. The CDR3 sequence is 20 residues long.

This sequence joins TRBV3-1 and TRBJ2-2; 12 nucleotides align to TRBD2. Trimming at V came to 3 bases and at J to 11 bases, leaving 16 bases not matched to a gene. In germline, CDR1 is LGHDT, CDR2 YNNKEL (reference sequence). The CDR3 covers 18 residues. The CDR3 protein is CASSHDTLAGGPISELFF. In DNA, the CDR3 is TGTGCCAGCAGCCACGATACTCTAGCGGGAGGGCCCATCTCTGAGCTGTTTTTT.